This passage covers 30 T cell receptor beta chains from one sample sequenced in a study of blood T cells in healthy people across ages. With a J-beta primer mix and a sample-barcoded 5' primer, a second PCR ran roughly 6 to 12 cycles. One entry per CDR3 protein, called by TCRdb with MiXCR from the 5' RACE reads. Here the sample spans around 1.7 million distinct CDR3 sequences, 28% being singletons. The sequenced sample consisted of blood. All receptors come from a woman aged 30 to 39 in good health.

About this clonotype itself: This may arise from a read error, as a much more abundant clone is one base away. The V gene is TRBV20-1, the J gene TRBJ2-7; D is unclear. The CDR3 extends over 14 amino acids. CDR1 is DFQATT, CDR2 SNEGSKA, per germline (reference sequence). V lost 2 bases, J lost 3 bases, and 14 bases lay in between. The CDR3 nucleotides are TGCAGTGCTAGAAACCCCAGGTGCTACTACGAGCAGTACTTC. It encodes CSARNPRCYYEQYF.

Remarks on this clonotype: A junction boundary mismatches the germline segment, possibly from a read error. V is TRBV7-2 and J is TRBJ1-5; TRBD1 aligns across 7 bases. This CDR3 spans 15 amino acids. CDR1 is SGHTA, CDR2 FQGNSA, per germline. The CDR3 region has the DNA TGTGCCAGCGGCTTAAACAGGGGTCTCGATCGGCCCCAGCATTTT. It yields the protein CASGLNRGLDRPQHF.

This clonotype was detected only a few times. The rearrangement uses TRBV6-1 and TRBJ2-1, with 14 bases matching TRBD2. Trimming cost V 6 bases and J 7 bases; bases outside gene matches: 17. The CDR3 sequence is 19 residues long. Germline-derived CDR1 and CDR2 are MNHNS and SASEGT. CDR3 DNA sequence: TGTGCCAGCAGCCCTAAAGGACTAGCGGGAGGAACGGTCGGGAATGAGCAGTTCTTC. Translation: CASSPKGLAGGTVGNEQFF.

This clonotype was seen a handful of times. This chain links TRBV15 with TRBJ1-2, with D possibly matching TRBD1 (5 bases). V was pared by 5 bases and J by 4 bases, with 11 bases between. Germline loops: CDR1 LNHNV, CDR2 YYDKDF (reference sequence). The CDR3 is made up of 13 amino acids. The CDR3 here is CATSSPGGYGYTF. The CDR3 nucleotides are TGTGCCACCAGCTCACCCGGGGGCTATGGCTACACCTTC.

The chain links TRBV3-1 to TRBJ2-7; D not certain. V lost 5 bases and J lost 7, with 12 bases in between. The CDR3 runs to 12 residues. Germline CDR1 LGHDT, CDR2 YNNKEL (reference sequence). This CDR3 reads CASSKVGSEQYF. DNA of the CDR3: TGTGCCAGCAGCAAAGTAGGGTCAGAGCAGTACTTC.

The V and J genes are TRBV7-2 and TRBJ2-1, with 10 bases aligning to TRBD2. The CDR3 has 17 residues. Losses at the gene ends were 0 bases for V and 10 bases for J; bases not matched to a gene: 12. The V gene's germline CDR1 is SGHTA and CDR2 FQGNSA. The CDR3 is CASSLALSLAGAGEQFF. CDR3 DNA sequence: TGTGCCAGCAGCTTAGCGCTATCGCTAGCGGGGGCAGGGGAGCAGTTCTTC.

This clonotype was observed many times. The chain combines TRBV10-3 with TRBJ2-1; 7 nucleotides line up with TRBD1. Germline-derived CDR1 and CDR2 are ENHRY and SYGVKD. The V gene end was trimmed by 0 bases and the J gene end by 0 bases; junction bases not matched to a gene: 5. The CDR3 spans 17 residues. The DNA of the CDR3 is TGTGCCATCAGTGAGTCCGCCGGGACAGACTCCTACAATGAGCAGTTCTTC. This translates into CAISESAGTDSYNEQFF.

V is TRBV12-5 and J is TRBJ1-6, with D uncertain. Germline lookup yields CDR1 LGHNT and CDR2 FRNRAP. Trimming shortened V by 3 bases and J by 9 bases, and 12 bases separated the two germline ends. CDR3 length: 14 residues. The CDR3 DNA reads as TGTGCTAGTGGTTTTGGGGAAGAGGCTTCACCCCTCCACTTT. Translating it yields CASGFGEEASPLHF.

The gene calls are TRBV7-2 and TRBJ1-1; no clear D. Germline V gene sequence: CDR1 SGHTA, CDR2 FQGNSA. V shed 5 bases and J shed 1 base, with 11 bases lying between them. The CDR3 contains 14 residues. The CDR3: CASSMGSTNTEAFF. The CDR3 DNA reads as TGTGCCAGCAGCATGGGCAGCACGAACACTGAAGCTTTCTTT.

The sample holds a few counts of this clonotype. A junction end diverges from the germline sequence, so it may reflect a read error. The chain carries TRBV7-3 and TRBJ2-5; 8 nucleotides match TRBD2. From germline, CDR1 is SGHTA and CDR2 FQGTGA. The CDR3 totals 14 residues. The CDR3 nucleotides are TGTCCCAGCAGCTTAACGGGGGGGGAAGAGACCCAGTACTTC. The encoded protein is CPSSLTGGEETQYF.

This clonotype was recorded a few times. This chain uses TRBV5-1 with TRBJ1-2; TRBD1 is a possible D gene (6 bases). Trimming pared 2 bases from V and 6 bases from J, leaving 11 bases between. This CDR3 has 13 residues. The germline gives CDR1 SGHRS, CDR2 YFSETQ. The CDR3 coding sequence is TGCGCCAGCAGCTTCAGGGGTTTGGATGGCTACACCTTC. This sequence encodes CASSFRGLDGYTF.

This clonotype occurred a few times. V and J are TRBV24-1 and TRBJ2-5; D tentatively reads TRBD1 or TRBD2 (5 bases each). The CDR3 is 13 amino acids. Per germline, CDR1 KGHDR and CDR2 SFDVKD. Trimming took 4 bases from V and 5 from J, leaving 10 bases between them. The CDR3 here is CATSEGTAETQYF. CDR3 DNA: TGTGCCACCAGTGAGGGGACGGCGGAGACCCAGTACTTC.

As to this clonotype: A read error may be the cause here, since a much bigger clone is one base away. DNA for the CDR3: TGTGCCAACAGCTTAAGGGGGGGCACAGATACGCAGTATTTT. As protein: CANSLRGGTDTQYF. This rearrangement joins TRBV7-2 to TRBJ2-3; D possibly matches TRBD1 or TRBD2 (6 bases each). Germline V CDR1 and CDR2: SGHTA, FQGNSA. The CDR3 extends over 14 amino acids. Together with reference TRBV7-2 and TRBJ2-3, the CDR3 gives the full variable domain: GAGVSQSPSNKVTEKGKDVELRCDPISGHTALYWYRQSLGQGLEFLIYFQGNSAPDKSGLPSDRFSAERTGGSVSTLTIQRTQQEDSAVYLCANSLRGGTDTQYFGPGTRLTVL.

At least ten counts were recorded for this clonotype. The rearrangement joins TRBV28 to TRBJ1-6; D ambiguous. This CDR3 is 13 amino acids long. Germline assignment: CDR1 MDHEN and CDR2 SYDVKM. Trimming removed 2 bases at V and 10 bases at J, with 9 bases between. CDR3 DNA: TGTGCCAGCAGTTTACGGGTTGCCTCACCCCTCCACTTT. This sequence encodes CASSLRVASPLHF.

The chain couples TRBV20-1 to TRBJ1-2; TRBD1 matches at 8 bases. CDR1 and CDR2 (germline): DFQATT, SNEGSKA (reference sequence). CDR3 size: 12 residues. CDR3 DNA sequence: TGCAGGGCGCCCGACAGGGGTTATGGCTACACCTTC. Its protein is CRAPDRGYGYTF.

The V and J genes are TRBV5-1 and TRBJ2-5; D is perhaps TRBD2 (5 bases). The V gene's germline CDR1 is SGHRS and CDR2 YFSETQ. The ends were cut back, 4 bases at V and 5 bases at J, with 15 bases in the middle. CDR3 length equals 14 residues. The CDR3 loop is CASSLWTGKETQYF. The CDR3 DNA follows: TGCGCCAGCAGCCTTTGGACGGGGAAGGAGACCCAGTACTTC.

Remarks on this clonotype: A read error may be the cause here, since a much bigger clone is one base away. The CDR3 region is CANSFGVDGYTF. Written as DNA, the CDR3 is TGTGCCAACAGCTTCGGGGTTGATGGCTACACCTTC. The chain uses TRBV5-4 and TRBJ1-2, with no clear D. The CDR3 loop spans 12 amino acids. Germline loops: CDR1 SGHNT, CDR2 YYREEE (reference sequence). Full variable domain (remainder filled in from reference TRBV5-4 and TRBJ1-2): ETGVTQSPTHLIKTRGQQVTLRCSSQSGHNTVSWYQQALGQGPQFIFQYYREEENGRGNFPPRFSGLQFPNYSSELNVNALELDDSALYLCANSFGVDGYTFGSGTRLTVV.

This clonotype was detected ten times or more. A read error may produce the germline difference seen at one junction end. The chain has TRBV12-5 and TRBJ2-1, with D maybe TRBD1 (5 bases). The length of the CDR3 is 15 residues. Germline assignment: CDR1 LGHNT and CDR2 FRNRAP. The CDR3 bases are TGTGCTAGTGGCTTGGGTGACAGTAAGCACAATGAGCAGTTCTTC. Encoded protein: CASGLGDSKHNEQFF. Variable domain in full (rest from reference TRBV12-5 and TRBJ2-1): DARVTQTPRHKVTEMGQEVTMRCQPILGHNTVFWYRQTMMQGLELLAYFRNRAPLDDSGMPKDRFSAEMPDATLATLKIQPSEPRDSAVYFCASGLGDSKHNEQFFGPGTRLTVL.

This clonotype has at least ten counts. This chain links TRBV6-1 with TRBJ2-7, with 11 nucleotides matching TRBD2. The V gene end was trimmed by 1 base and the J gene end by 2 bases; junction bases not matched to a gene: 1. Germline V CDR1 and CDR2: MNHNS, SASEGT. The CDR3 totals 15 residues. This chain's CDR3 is CASSEGLAGTYEQYF. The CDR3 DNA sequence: TGTGCCAGCAGTGAAGGACTAGCGGGGACCTACGAGCAGTACTTC.

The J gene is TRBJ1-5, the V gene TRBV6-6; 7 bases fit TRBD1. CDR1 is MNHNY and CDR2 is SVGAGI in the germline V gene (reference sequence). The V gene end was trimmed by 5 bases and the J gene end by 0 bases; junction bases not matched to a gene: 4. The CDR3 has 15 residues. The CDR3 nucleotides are TGTGCCAGCAGTCAGGGGGTCGTTAGCAATCAGCCCCAGCATTTT. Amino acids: CASSQGVVSNQPQHF.

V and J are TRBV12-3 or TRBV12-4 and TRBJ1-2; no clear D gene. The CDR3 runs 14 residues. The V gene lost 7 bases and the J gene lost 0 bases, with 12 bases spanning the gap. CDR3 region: CASNQGGPNYGYTF. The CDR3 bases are TGTGCCAGCAATCAAGGCGGCCCTAACTATGGCTACACCTTC.

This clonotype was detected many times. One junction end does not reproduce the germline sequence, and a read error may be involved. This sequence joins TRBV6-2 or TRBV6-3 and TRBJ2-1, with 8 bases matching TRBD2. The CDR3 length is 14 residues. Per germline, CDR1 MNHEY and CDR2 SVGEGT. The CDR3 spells CASTISGTYNEQFF. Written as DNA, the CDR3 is TGCGCCAGCACAATTAGCGGGACCTACAATGAGCAGTTCTTC.

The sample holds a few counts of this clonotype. CDR3 region: CSARDQGLAGVLEQFF. The CDR3 DNA reads as TGCAGTGCTAGAGATCAGGGACTAGCGGGAGTCCTTGAGCAGTTCTTC. The J gene is TRBJ2-1, the V gene TRBV20-1; 14 nucleotides agree with TRBD2. After removal of 0 bases from V and 9 bases from J, the junction contained 7 bases not matched to a gene. The CDR3 is 16 residues long. The germline V gene encodes CDR1 DFQATT and CDR2 SNEGSKA (reference sequence).

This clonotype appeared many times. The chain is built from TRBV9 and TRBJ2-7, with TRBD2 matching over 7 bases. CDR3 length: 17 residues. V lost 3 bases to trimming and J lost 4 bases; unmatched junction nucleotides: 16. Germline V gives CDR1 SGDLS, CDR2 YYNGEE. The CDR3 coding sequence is TGTGCCAGCAGCGGCTACTCTCCGTGGAGCGGGATGTACGAGCAGTACTTC. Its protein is CASSGYSPWSGMYEQYF.

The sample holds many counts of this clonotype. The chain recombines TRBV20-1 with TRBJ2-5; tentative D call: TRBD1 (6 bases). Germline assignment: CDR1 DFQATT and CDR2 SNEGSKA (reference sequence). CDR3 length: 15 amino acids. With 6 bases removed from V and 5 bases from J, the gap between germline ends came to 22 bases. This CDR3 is CSASPQQGLWETQYF. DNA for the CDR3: TGCAGTGCCTCCCCTCAACAGGGTCTTTGGGAGACCCAGTACTTC.

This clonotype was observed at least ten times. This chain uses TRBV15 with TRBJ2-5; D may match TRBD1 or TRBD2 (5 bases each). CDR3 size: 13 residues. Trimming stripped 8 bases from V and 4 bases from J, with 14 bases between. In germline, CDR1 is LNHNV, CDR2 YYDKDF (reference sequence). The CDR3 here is CATGDRDGETQYF. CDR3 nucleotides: TGTGCCACCGGCGACCGGGACGGAGAGACCCAGTACTTC.

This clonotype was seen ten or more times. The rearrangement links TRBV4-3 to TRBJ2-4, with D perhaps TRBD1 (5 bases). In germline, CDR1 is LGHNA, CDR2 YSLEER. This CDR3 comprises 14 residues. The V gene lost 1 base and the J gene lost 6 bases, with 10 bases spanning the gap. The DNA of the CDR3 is TGCGCCAGCAGCCAAGTAGTCCAGGGAAACATTCAGTACTTC. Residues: CASSQVVQGNIQYF.

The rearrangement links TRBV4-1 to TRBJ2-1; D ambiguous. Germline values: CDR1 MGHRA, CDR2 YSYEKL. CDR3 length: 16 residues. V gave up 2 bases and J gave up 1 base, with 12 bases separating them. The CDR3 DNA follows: TGCGCCAGCAGCCAAACCGAACGATCGTCCTACAATGAGCAGTTCTTC. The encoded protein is CASSQTERSSYNEQFF.

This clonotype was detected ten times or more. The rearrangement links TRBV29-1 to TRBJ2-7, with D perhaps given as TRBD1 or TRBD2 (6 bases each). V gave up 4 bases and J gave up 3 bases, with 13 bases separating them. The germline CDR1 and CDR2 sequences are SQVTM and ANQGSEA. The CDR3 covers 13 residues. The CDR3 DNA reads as TGCAGCGTTGGGAGGGGGAGAGACTACGAGCAGTACTTC. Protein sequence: CSVGRGRDYEQYF.

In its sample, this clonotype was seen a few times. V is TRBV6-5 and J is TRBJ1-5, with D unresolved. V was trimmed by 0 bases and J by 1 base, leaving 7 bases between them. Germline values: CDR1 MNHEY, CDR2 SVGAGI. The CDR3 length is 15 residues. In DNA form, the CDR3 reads TGTGCCAGCAGTTACTCGTCGCAGAGCAATCAGCCCCAGCATTTT. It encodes CASSYSSQSNQPQHF.